This T cell receptor beta chain was sequenced for a study of T cell responses to AZD1222 COVID-19 vaccine. Whole-study findings and limits: Spike as a whole was targeted by vaccine-associated CD4 TCRs, dominant at 160-218 and 743-854. Donors were chiefly white British, with a greater number of females, and clonal diversity was perhaps underestimated.

In regard to this clone: As yet, its antigen is unknown.

Using immunoSEQ multiplex PCR, the repertoire was profiled, and TCRdb retains in-frame clones only, with some absent. This table holds approximately 100,000 clones, about 87% found once. The V segment lost 1 base and the J segment 0 bases; nucleotides outside the gene matches: 3. This CDR3 is built from 17 residues. Per germline, CDR1 SEHNR and CDR2 FQNEAQ (reference sequence). The chain couples TRBV7-9 to TRBJ2-6, with 7 bases that match TRBD2. This clonotype was obtained from an adult who received the AZD1222 COVID-19 vaccine. The specimen comprised peripheral blood, sampled 28 days after the second AZD1222 dose. CDR3 residues: CASSLGEGSSGANVLTF. The DNA for the CDR3 is TGTGCCAGCAGCTTAGGGGAGGGGAGCTCTGGGGCCAACGTCCTGACTTTC. The variable domain in full, with the rest retrieved from reference TRBV7-9 and TRBJ2-6, is DTGVSQNPRHKITKRGQNVTFRCDPISEHNRLYWYRQTLGQGPEFLTYFQNEAQLEKSRLLSDRFSAERPKGSFSTLEIQRTEQGDSAMYLCASSLGEGSSGANVLTFGAGSRLTVL.